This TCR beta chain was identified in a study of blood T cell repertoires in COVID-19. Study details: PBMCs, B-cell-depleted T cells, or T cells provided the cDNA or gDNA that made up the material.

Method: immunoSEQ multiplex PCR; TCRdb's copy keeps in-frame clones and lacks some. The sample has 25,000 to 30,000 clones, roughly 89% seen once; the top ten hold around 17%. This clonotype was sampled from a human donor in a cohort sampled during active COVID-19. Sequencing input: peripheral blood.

CDR3 in DNA: TGTGCCAGCAGCTTAGCAGGGTTAGAGACCCAGTACTTC. Encoded protein: CASSLAGLETQYF. The V gene is TRBV11-2, the J gene TRBJ2-5; weak D call: TRBD1 (5 bases). V lost 1 base and J lost 4, with 7 bases in between. Germline V gene data show CDR1 as SGHAT and CDR2 as FQNNGV. This CDR3 comprises 13 residues.